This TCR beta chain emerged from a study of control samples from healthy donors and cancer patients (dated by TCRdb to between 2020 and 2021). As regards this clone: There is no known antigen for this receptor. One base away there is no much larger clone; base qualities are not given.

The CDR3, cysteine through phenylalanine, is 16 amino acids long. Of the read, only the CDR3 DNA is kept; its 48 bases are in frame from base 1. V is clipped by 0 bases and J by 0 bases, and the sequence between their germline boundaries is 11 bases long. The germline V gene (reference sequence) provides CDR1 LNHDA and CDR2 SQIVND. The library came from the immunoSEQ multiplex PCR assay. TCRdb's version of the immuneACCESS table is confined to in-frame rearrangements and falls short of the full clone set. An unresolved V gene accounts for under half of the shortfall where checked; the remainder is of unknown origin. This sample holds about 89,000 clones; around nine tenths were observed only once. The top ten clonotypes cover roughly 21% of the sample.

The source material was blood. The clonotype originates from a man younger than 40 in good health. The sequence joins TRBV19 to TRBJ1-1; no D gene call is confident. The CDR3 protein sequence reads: CASSIDLAGMNTEAFF. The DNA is TGTGCCAGTAGTATAGATCTGGCGGGTATGAACACTGAAGCTTTCTTT.